The rows below give T cell receptor beta chains drawn from one sample of a study of T cells after yellow fever vaccination. TCRdb reprocessed the 5' RACE reads via MiXCR and lists one record per CDR3 protein. This sample has around 30,000 distinct CDR3 sequences, with around 7% found just once. The source was PBMCs, either bulk or a sorted T-cell subset (CD4+, CD8+, memory, or dextramer-sorted; not recorded which), collected on the day of the first yellow fever vaccination. The receptor source for this set is a man aged 18 to 30 who received the YFV17D yellow fever vaccine. CDR3s include the opening cysteine and the closing phenylalanine or tryptophan. D genes are given only for firm matches. Clone sizes are given selectively: once, few, many, or a class where the clone is expanded.

CDR3aa,CDR3nt,j_gene,d_gene,v_gene,abundance
CASSQALAGGTDTQYF,TGTGCCAGCAGCCAAGCACTAGCGGGGGGTACAGATACGCAGTATTTT,TRBJ2-3,TRBD2,TRBV4-2,medium-sized
CASSQGNLETDTQYF,TGTGCCAGCAGCCAAGGAAATCTAGAGACGGATACGCAGTATTTT,TRBJ2-3,NA,TRBV3-1,medium-sized
CATSDSGRRAIDQPQHF,TGTGCCACCAGTGATTCAGGACGGAGGGCTATCGATCAGCCCCAGCATTTT,TRBJ1-5,NA,TRBV24-1,many
CASSSAGANSIYEQYF,TGCGCCAGCAGCTCAGCCGGGGCGAACTCCATCTACGAGCAGTACTTC,TRBJ2-7,NA,TRBV5-1,many
CASSLFPRGNYNEQFF,TGCGCCAGCAGCTTGTTCCCCCGGGGGAACTACAATGAGCAGTTCTTC,TRBJ2-1,NA,TRBV5-1,many
CATKGPRGKNIQYF,TGTGCCACCAAGGGACCCCGGGGCAAAAACATTCAGTACTTC,TRBJ2-4,NA,TRBV27,NA
CATSRDRSPQHF,TGTGCCACCAGCAGAGATCGGTCGCCCCAGCATTTT,TRBJ1-5,NA,TRBV15,many
CASSLFGRGEETQYF,TGCGCCAGCAGCTTGTTCGGCAGGGGGGAGGAGACCCAGTACTTC,TRBJ2-5,NA,TRBV5-1,many
CASSSSQGAGGEQYF,TGCGCCAGCAGCTCGTCCCAGGGAGCTGGGGGCGAGCAGTACTTC,TRBJ2-7,NA,TRBV5-1,many
CASSSGTGGGETQYF,TGTGCCAGTAGCTCCGGGACAGGGGGTGGGGAGACCCAGTACTTC,TRBJ2-5,TRBD1,TRBV19,few
CASSRTSANEQFF,TGTGCCAGCAGCCGGACGTCCGCCAATGAGCAGTTCTTC,TRBJ2-1,NA,TRBV3-1,medium-sized
CASSLGGLLTNEKLFF,TGTGCCAGCAGCTTAGGGGGATTGTTGACTAATGAAAAACTGTTTTTT,TRBJ1-4,NA,TRBV7-2,few
CASSVAPDPSTDTQYF,TGTGCCAGCAGCGTCGCACCGGACCCCAGCACAGATACGCAGTATTTT,TRBJ2-3,NA,TRBV9,few
CASSPSQERYNKQFF,TGTGCCAGCAGCCCTAGTCAGGAGAGGTACAATAAGCAGTTCTTC,TRBJ2-1,NA,TRBV4-2,once
CASSEFKGHPYGYTF,TGTGCCAGCAGTGAATTTAAGGGACACCCCTATGGCTACACCTTC,TRBJ1-2,NA,TRBV2,NA
CASSPLTSEEYF,TGTGCCAGCTCACCATTGACTAGCGAGGAGTATTTT,TRBJ2-3,TRBD2,TRBV18,many
CASSLGLSASTDTQYF,TGCGCCAGCAGCTTGGGTCTCTCGGCGTCCACAGATACGCAGTATTTT,TRBJ2-3,NA,TRBV5-1,many
CAISAGTGEKLFF,TGTGCCATCAGCGCGGGGACGGGAGAAAAACTGTTTTTT,TRBJ1-4,NA,TRBV10-3,many
CASSLGQGGSGANVLTF,TGCGCCAGCAGCTTGGGACAGGGTGGGTCTGGGGCCAACGTCCTGACTTTC,TRBJ2-6,TRBD1,TRBV5-1,many
CASSFSRGPEAFF,TGTGCCAGCAGCTTCTCTCGGGGTCCTGAAGCTTTCTTT,TRBJ1-1,NA,TRBV7-2,many
CASSWRRLAGESYNEQFF,TGTGCCAGCAGTTGGCGCCGTCTGGCGGGGGAATCCTACAATGAGCAGTTCTTC,TRBJ2-1,TRBD2,TRBV12-3/TRBV12-4,NA
CASSLAVLQETQYF,TGTGCCAGCAGCTTAGCGGTTCTTCAAGAGACCCAGTACTTC,TRBJ2-5,NA,TRBV5-5,many
CASSIAGASGANVLTF,TGTGCCAGCAGCATTGCCGGGGCCTCTGGGGCCAACGTCCTGACTTTC,TRBJ2-6,NA,TRBV5-6,many
CASSISPPDTQYF,TGTGCCAGCAGCATCTCTCCCCCAGATACGCAGTATTTT,TRBJ2-3,NA,TRBV9,many
CASTRGESTDTQYF,TGTGCCAGCACGAGGGGGGAAAGCACAGATACGCAGTATTTT,TRBJ2-3,NA,TRBV12-3/TRBV12-4,many
CASSLVGQGPGEQYF,TGTGCCAGCTCACTGGTGGGACAGGGGCCCGGGGAGCAGTACTTC,TRBJ2-7,TRBD1,TRBV18,many
CASSRQTSGGADEQFF,TGCGCCAGCAGCCGGCAAACTAGCGGGGGGGCAGATGAGCAGTTCTTC,TRBJ2-1,TRBD2,TRBV5-1,many
CSASGAHQEGATNEKLFF,TGCAGTGCTAGCGGGGCGCACCAAGAGGGGGCAACTAATGAAAAACTGTTTTTT,TRBJ1-4,NA,TRBV20-1,few
CSARQGSSGNTIYF,TGCAGTGCTAGACAGGGTAGCTCTGGAAACACCATATATTTT,TRBJ1-3,NA,TRBV20-1,many
CASSLGDPRETQYF,TGTGCCAGCAGCTTGGGGGACCCCCGGGAGACCCAGTACTTC,TRBJ2-5,NA,TRBV7-2,many
CASSYQQGTAQHF,TGTGCCAGCAGTTACCAGCAGGGGACAGCCCAGCATTTT,TRBJ1-5,TRBD1,TRBV6-2/TRBV6-3,few
CASSQQLGSGGMNEQYF,TGCGCCAGCAGCCAACAGCTAGGCAGCGGGGGGATGAACGAGCAGTACTTC,TRBJ2-7,TRBD2,TRBV4-3,few
CASSLERGGPLTQYF,TGTGCCAGCTCACTCGAGCGGGGGGGCCCGTTAACGCAGTATTTT,TRBJ2-3,TRBD2,TRBV18,many
CSVAVQGPNEKLFF,TGCAGCGTTGCGGTCCAGGGCCCTAATGAAAAACTGTTTTTT,TRBJ1-4,NA,TRBV29-1,many
CAWRYMDYYGYTF,TGTGCCTGGAGATATATGGACTACTATGGCTACACCTTC,TRBJ1-2,NA,TRBV30,NA
CSARDLLKGVSSYNEQFF,TGCAGTGCTAGAGATCTCTTGAAGGGCGTTAGCTCCTACAATGAGCAGTTCTTC,TRBJ2-1,NA,TRBV20-1,many
CASSPEWGFIQYF,TGCGCCAGCAGCCCCGAATGGGGGTTCATTCAGTACTTC,TRBJ2-4,NA,TRBV4-3,many
CASSLELNNEQFF,TGTGCCAGCAGCTTAGAGCTCAACAATGAGCAGTTCTTC,TRBJ2-1,NA,TRBV7-8,many
CASSLGGTGREKLFF,TGTGCCAGCAGCCTGGGGGGGACAGGGCGCGAAAAACTGTTTTTT,TRBJ1-4,TRBD1,TRBV5-4,few
CASSPFGEQFF,TGTGCCAGCAGCCCATTCGGGGAGCAGTTCTTC,TRBJ2-1,NA,TRBV7-2,NA
CASSYGEPSTDTQYF,TGTGCCAGCAGTTACGGAGAACCTAGCACAGATACGCAGTATTTT,TRBJ2-3,NA,TRBV6-5,many
CASSLTTGPPLHF,TGTGCCAGCAGTCTCACCACAGGGCCCCCCCTCCACTTT,TRBJ1-6,NA,TRBV7-2,few
CSARDSEEAKNIQYF,TGCAGTGCTAGAGATTCGGAGGAAGCCAAAAACATTCAGTACTTC,TRBJ2-4,NA,TRBV20-1,many
CASSSTGQGSFEYF,TGTGCCAGCAGCTCCACGGGACAGGGGTCGTTTGAGTACTTC,TRBJ2-5,TRBD1,TRBV7-2,many
CSAREGGDEQFF,TGCAGTGCTAGAGAAGGGGGGGATGAGCAGTTCTTC,TRBJ2-1,NA,TRBV20-1,many
CSARPALTGGGGYTF,TGCAGTGCTAGACCCGCTCTGACGGGGGGGGGTGGCTACACCTTC,TRBJ1-2,NA,TRBV20-1,NA
CASSPGQLSTDTQYF,TGCGCCAGCAGCCCGGGACAGCTAAGCACAGATACGCAGTATTTT,TRBJ2-3,TRBD1,TRBV5-1,many
CASSFRGFDYEQYF,TGTGCCAGCAGTTTTAGGGGGTTTGACTACGAGCAGTACTTC,TRBJ2-7,NA,TRBV12-3/TRBV12-4,NA
CASSSGLAGYNEQFF,TGTGCCAGCAGCTCGGGACTAGCGGGATACAATGAGCAGTTCTTC,TRBJ2-1,TRBD2,TRBV11-2,many
CASSAQETQYF,TGTGCCAGCAGCGCGCAAGAGACCCAGTACTTC,TRBJ2-5,NA,TRBV7-2,many
CAWSRLAALGGGEQFF,TGTGCCTGGAGCCGCTTAGCGGCCCTCGGTGGAGGTGAGCAGTTCTTC,TRBJ2-1,NA,TRBV30,many
CASSFWQIYGYTF,TGTGCCAGCAGTTTTTGGCAGATCTATGGCTACACCTTC,TRBJ1-2,NA,TRBV12-3/TRBV12-4,NA
CASSLEWADTQYF,TGTGCCAGCAGCCTAGAGTGGGCAGATACGCAGTATTTT,TRBJ2-3,NA,TRBV7-9,medium-sized
CASSEWVAGTDTQYF,TGCGCCAGCAGTGAGTGGGTAGCGGGCACAGATACGCAGTATTTT,TRBJ2-3,NA,TRBV10-2,many
CASSKREQGKGNEQFF,TGTGCCAGCAGCAAACGGGAACAGGGTAAGGGCAATGAGCAGTTCTTC,TRBJ2-1,NA,TRBV21-1,few
CATSDTSKNIQYF,TGTGCCACCAGTGATACCAGCAAAAACATTCAGTACTTC,TRBJ2-4,NA,TRBV24-1,many
CAWSVREGGRWEQYF,TGTGCCTGGAGTGTACGGGAAGGGGGCCGTTGGGAGCAGTACTTC,TRBJ2-7,TRBD1,TRBV30,many
CATSRGTSGGLAYNEQFF,TGTGCCACCAGCAGGGGGACTAGCGGGGGGTTAGCCTACAATGAGCAGTTCTTC,TRBJ2-1,TRBD2,TRBV15,NA
CASSLMEDGYTF,TGTGCCAGCAGCTTAATGGAGGATGGCTACACCTTC,TRBJ1-2,NA,TRBV11-2,many
CASSLAVGTEAFF,TGTGCCAGCAGCTTAGCGGTCGGCACTGAAGCTTTCTTT,TRBJ1-1,NA,TRBV7-2,many